This T cell receptor (beta chain) was sequenced during a study of CD8+CD57+ T cells in acquired aplastic anemia. On the study more broadly: The average for DNA from sorted CD4+ and CD8+ cells was 3 to 4 ug.

A word on this clonotype: Since a much larger clone is just one base distant, this may be a read error.

The CDR3 is 14 amino acids. CDR1 and CDR2 (germline): ENHRY, SYGVKD. All patients picked for sequencing had shown, by flow cytometry, an expansion of CD8+CD57+ cells. Researchers used genomic DNA as the template to profile TCR beta VDJ and CDR3. TCRdb re-called the reads with MiXCR, one entry per CDR3 protein. This sample has roughly 500,000 distinct CDR3 sequences, with approximately 33% found just once. The sample taken for sequencing was sorted CD4+, CD8+, or CD8+CD57+ T cells (not recorded which) from PBMCs. The TCR originated in a human donor with aplastic anemia. This chain uses TRBV10-3 with TRBJ2-2; perhaps D is TRBD1 or TRBD2 (5 bases each). In DNA form, the CDR3 reads TGTGCCACCACAGAAGGGGTCAACACCGGGGAGCCGTTTTTT. It specifies CATTEGVNTGEPFF.